This T cell receptor (beta chain) was obtained from a study of T cell responses to AZD1222 COVID-19 vaccine. Study-wide points: Spike was spanned by vaccine-associated CD4 TCRs, which were dominant at 160-218 and 743-854. Females made up more of the donors, who were largely white British, and clonal diversity may have come out too low.

Assay: immunoSEQ multiplex PCR; the TCRdb copy retains only in-frame clones and omits some. The table lists about 110,000 clones, around 85% of them singletons, with approximately 5% in the top ten. Regarding this clone: Its antigen is still unknown.

The CDR3 spans 15 residues. Germline CDR1 and CDR2: MDHEN and SYDVKM. J was trimmed by 9 bases and V by 2 bases; bases with no gene match: 12. The TCR was taken from an adult in good health. The chain joins TRBV28 to TRBJ2-7, with 8 bases aligning to TRBD2. The source material was peripheral blood, sampled on day 0 of AZD1222 vaccination. CDR3 loop: CASSLRSSGILRQYF. The CDR3 bases are TGTGCCAGCAGTTTACGAAGTAGCGGGATCCTCCGGCAGTACTTC.